This TCR beta chain originates from a study of cytomegalovirus exposure and HLA in healthy donors. Study-wide context: Inside one of the first data releases sat about 85 million unique TCRs taken from HLA-typed donors. The Caucasian-associated ancestry cluster held over 65% of roughly 400 genotyped donors.

Remarks on this clone: Its antigen is as yet unknown.

Each donor was healthy, and each was a bone marrow donor. Study-level findings and limits: Earlier analysis found most TCR beta V segments productive about 87% or about 30% of the time.

This PCR relied on a set of 60 Vbeta primers and 13 Jbeta primers. Generated by immunoSEQ multiplex PCR, the TCRdb table keeps only in-frame clones and is missing some. The sample yields about 190,000 clones, roughly four fifths seen once. Sequences were obtained from PBMCs. This TCR was sampled from a man aged 18 to 29 in good health and CMV-seronegative.

The chain's CDR3 is CASSLGLARPNEQFF. The CDR3 coding sequence is TGTGCCAGCAGTCTGGGACTAGCGAGGCCCAATGAGCAGTTCTTC. The chain joins TRBV2 to TRBJ2-1; 10 nucleotides agree with TRBD2. V dropped 5 bases and J dropped 6; count of bases not matched to a gene: 7. The CDR3 length is 15 residues. Germline CDR1 is SNHLY and CDR2 is FYNNEI.